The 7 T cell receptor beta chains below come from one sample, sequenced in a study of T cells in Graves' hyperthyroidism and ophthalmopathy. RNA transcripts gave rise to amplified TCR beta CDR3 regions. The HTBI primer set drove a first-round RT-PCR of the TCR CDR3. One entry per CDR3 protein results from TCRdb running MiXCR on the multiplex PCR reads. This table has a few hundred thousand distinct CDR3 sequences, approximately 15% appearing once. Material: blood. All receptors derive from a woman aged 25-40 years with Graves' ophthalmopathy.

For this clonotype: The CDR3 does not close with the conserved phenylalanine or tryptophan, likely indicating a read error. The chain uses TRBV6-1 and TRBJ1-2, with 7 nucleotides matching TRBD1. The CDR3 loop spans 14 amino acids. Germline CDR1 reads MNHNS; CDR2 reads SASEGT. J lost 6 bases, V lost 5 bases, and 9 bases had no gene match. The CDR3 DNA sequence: TGTGCCAGCAGTACTACAGGGGTGGGGCATGGCTACACCCTC. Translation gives CASSTTGVGHGYTL.

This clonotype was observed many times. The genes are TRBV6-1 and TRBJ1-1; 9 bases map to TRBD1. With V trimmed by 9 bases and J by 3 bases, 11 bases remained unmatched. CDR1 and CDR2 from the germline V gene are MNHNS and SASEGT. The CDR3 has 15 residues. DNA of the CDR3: TGTGCCAGTTCCGGGACAGGGAACCAATACACTGAAGCTTTCTTT. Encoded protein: CASSGTGNQYTEAFF.

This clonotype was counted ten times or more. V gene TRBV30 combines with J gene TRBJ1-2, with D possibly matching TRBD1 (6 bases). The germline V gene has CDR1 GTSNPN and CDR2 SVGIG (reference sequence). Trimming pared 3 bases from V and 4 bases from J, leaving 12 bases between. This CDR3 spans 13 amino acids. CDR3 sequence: CAWRYQGFYGYTF. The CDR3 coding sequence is TGTGCCTGGAGATACCAGGGGTTCTATGGCTACACCTTC.

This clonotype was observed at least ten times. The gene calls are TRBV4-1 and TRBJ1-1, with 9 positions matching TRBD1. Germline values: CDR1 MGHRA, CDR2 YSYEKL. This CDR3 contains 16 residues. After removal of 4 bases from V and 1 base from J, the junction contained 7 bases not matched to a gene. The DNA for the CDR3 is TGCGCCAGCAGCCGTATCTACAGGGGGCGGAACACTGAAGCTTTCTTT. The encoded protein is CASSRIYRGRNTEAFF.

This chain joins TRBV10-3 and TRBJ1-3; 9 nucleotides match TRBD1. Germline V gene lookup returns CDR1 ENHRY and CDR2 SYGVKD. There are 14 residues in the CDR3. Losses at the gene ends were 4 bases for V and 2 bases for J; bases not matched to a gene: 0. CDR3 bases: TGTGCCATCAGTGGGACAGGGGCTGGAAACACCATATATTTT. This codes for CAISGTGAGNTIYF.

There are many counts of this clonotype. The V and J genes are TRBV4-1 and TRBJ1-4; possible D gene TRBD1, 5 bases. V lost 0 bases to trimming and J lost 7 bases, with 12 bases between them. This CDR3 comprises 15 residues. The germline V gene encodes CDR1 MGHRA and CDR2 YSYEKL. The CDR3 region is CASSQEDQRGEKLFF. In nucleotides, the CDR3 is TGCGCCAGCAGCCAAGAGGACCAGAGGGGTGAAAAACTGTTTTTT.

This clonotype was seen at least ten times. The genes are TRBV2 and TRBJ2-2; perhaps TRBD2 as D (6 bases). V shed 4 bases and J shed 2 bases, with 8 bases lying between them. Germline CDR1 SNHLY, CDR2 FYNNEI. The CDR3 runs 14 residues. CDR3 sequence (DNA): TGTGCCAGCAGTGTGGGGACTAACACCGGGGAGCTGTTTTTT. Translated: CASSVGTNTGELFF.